This T cell receptor beta chain is from a study of T cells in Graves' hyperthyroidism and ophthalmopathy. There were TCR beta CDR3 regions amplified from RNA transcripts. During a first-round RT-PCR of the TCR CDR3, the HTBI primer set was used. Using its own MiXCR run on the multiplex PCR reads, TCRdb lists one record per CDR3 protein. This table holds roughly 530,000 distinct CDR3 sequences, roughly 18% found once. The CDR3 has 12 residues. Germline CDR1 is ENHRY and CDR2 is SYGVKD. The V gene lost 7 bases and the J gene lost 1 base, with 8 bases spanning the gap. Patients showing uncontrolled infection, other autoimmune disease, pregnancy or lactation were ineligible. Together with thyroid ultrasound, orbital computed tomography, serum thyroxine and TRAb, clinical symptoms were used for diagnoses. Study results and limitations: Most thyroid clonotypes expanded above 0.001 were also detected in blood.

About this clonotype itself: Its antigen is still unknown.

The chain carries TRBV10-3 and TRBJ2-7; D remains unclear. This clonotype originated in a woman between 18 and 30 years old with Graves' ophthalmopathy. Sequencing was done on a sample of blood. This chain's CDR3 is CAIKGSSYEQYF. The CDR3 nucleotides are TGTGCCATCAAAGGGTCATCCTACGAGCAGTACTTC.